Below, one TCR beta chain is given with its context. Its specificity is unknown. Samples underwent the assay at deep level. Original handling: Quality scores were absent from the junction-only immunoSEQ sequences, so filtering differed. The data were produced by immunoSEQ multiplex PCR, yet TCRdb's version contains in-frame clones alone and is incomplete. V and J calls and clone size are copied from that table; D and trimming were computed from the DNA. Altogether more than 2,000,000 clones are present, over 85% being singletons, with the ten largest covering roughly 0.14%. The sample belongs to a study of shared clonotypes between healthy human individuals. General study points: Blood was the sole source, and tissue repertoires probably differ. The naive CD4 repertoires of a handful of donors were compared, and about 5% of clonotypes were shared.

This CDR3 is built from 13 residues. Per germline, CDR1 ENHRY and CDR2 SYGVKD. V dropped 5 bases and J dropped 2 bases, with 9 bases sitting between them. V gene TRBV10-3 combines with J gene TRBJ1-2, with D uncertain. The source of this sequence is a man aged 18 to 29 in good health. Sequencing was performed on naive CD4+ T cells sorted from blood. Noted subset: CD45RA+ positively selected. CDR3 residues: CAISYTENYGYTF. The CDR3 DNA is TGTGCCATCAGTTATACAGAAAACTATGGCTACACCTTC.